The TCR beta chain described here comes from a study of T-cell memory formation after mild COVID-19. Study-level findings and limits: Mainly CM and EM harbored the contracting CD4+ clones; mainly EMRA harbored the CD8+ ones. Day 15 to 85 contractors were CD4/CD8 balanced; later expanders leaned CD4+. That cross-reactive memory joined was suggested by some responding clones appearing in pre-infection memory.

Points on this clonotype: Antigen: not known.

TCRdb reprocessed the 5' RACE reads via MiXCR and lists one record per CDR3 protein. The repertoire consists of a few hundred thousand distinct CDR3 sequences, with more than 20% occurring once and the leading ten covering roughly an eighth. The TCR was taken from an adult woman who had mild COVID-19 (a few samples of this study predate the infection). Cell type and time point are not known. Sequenced sample: PBMCs or a T cell subset sorted from them (not recorded which).

This CDR3 reads CSARDIRTGGTDTQYF. The CDR3 nucleotides read TGCAGTGCTAGAGATATCCGGACAGGGGGCACAGATACGCAGTATTTT. The rearrangement uses TRBV20-1 and TRBJ2-3; TRBD1 matches 9 bases. From germline, CDR1 is DFQATT and CDR2 SNEGSKA (reference sequence). This CDR3 has 16 amino acids. The ends lost 0 bases at V and 1 base at J; junction bases unmatched: 5.